Only a few counts were recorded for the clone carrying this T cell receptor beta chain. Antigen: not known. This sample was included in a study of T-cell memory formation after mild COVID-19. The study's findings and limits: CD4+ bias marked clones expanding day 15 to 37, unlike balanced contracting clones. Among clones peaking at day 37 in the second wave, SARS-CoV-2 specificity remained unconfirmed.

The CDR3 has 15 residues. Trimming stripped 0 bases from V and 6 bases from J, with 12 bases between. Germline CDR1 SGHRS, CDR2 YFSETQ. TCRdb redid the calling of the 5' RACE reads with MiXCR, one entry per CDR3 protein. The sample has around 400,000 distinct CDR3 sequences, 24% seen once. The sequenced sample consisted of PBMCs or a T cell subset sorted from them (not recorded which). This clonotype was sampled from an adult woman who had mild COVID-19 (a few samples of this study predate the infection). Cell type and time point are not known. The chain carries TRBV5-1 and TRBJ2-2; TRBD2 might be the D (5 bases). The CDR3 sequence is CASSLDRGYAGELFF. The CDR3 DNA follows: TGCGCCAGCAGCTTGGATCGAGGGTACGCCGGGGAGCTGTTTTTT.